This T cell receptor (beta chain) was profiled in a study of molecular identifiers for immune sequencing clone quantification. Overall study context: In replicates, RNA from approximately 20,000 or 98,000 naive CD8 cells was divided five ways and four parts were sequenced.

TCRdb processed the PCR reads anew with MiXCR; each CDR3 protein has one entry. The data show around 460,000 distinct CDR3 sequences, under 30% seen once. This clonotype showed up just a few times. The material sequenced was naive CD8+ T cells from blood, with Jurkat cell RNA spiked in. As to subset: FACS-sorted CD8+CD4-CCR7+CD45RA+ naive T cells. The source of this sequence is a human donor in good health. Some libraries in this study had Jurkat cell RNA spiked in.

The CDR3 sequence is CATSIPGLAGNNEQFF. The CDR3 coding sequence is TGTGCCACCAGTATACCTGGACTAGCGGGGAACAATGAGCAGTTCTTC. The chain uses TRBV24-1 and TRBJ2-1; TRBD2 matches 12 bases. CDR3 length: 16 amino acids. The germline CDR1 and CDR2 sequences are KGHDR and SFDVKD. The J segment lost 5 bases and the V segment lost 6 bases, leaving 7 bases of the junction unmatched.